The clone carrying this T cell receptor (beta chain) was detected once. Its specificity is unknown. CDR1 and CDR2 from the germline V gene are SEHNR and FQNEAQ (reference sequence). The ends were cut back, 3 bases at V and 8 bases at J, with 4 bases in the middle. The CDR3 contains 11 residues. The method was immunoSEQ multiplex PCR; TCRdb's version includes in-frame clones alone and lacks a portion of them. This sample carries about 440,000 clones, roughly 87% of them seen once, and the ten largest clones take more than 10%. The data originate from a study of Ad26.COV2.S vaccination and SARS-CoV-2 variants. Study-wide context: The vaccine Ad26.COV2.S was put into the muscle once, or twice with 56 days between.

The study's findings and limits: The TCR breadth and depth analyses may have understated or missed part of the total T cell responses.

The sample's treatment: roughly 20 received Ad26.COV2.S at low or high dose, single or two shots; about five received placebo; per-sample allocation not given. It was on day 63 after the first vaccine or placebo injection that samples were taken. The sequence derives from a person between 18 and 65 years old who received the Ad26.COV2.S COVID-19 vaccine or a placebo. The chain couples TRBV7-9 to TRBJ1-4; D unclear. Sequences were derived from peripheral blood, sampled in a trial of Ad26.COV2.S vaccine versus placebo. CDR3 sequence: CASSFREKLFF. Written as DNA, the CDR3 is TGTGCCAGCAGCTTTCGGGAAAAACTGTTTTTT.